The rows below give T cell receptor beta chains drawn from one sample of a study of beta chain features in type 1 diabetes. This table comes from immunoSEQ multiplex PCR, and its TCRdb copy is limited to in-frame clones, with some not included. The sample has about 260,000 clones, about a fifth seen once. The specimen sequenced was naive CD4+ T cells from blood. These receptors were collected from a woman in her 40s with type 1 diabetes. Both conserved end residues are part of each CDR3. D genes are given only for firm matches. Clone size, where shown, is once, few, many, or a class for clones that have expanded.

CASSVGQGNIQYF	TGTGCCAGCAGCGTGGGACAGGGGAACATTCAGTACTTC	TRBV11-2	TRBJ2-4	TRBD1	few
CASSGQGDSPLHF	TGTGCCAGCAGTGGACAGGGGGATTCACCCCTCCACTTT	TRBV25-1	TRBJ1-6	TRBD1	few
CASSRSSYEQYF	TGTGCCAGCAGCCGTAGCTCCTACGAGCAGTACTTC	TRBV7-9	TRBJ2-7	NA	few
CASSQATGGPDTQYF	TGCGCCAGCAGCCAAGCGACAGGGGGGCCAGATACGCAGTATTTT	TRBV4-1	TRBJ2-3	TRBD1	few
CASSYREWENIQYF	TGTGCCAGCAGTTACCGGGAATGGGAGAACATTCAGTACTTC	TRBV6-5	TRBJ2-4	NA	few
CASSQDRGNYGYTF	TGCGCCAGCAGCCAGGACAGGGGGAACTATGGCTACACCTTC	TRBV5-1	TRBJ1-2	TRBD1	NA
CASSSNEQFF	TGTGCCAGCAGCTCCAATGAGCAGTTCTTC	TRBV28	TRBJ2-1	NA	NA
CASSRGQVPNQPQHF	TGTGCCAGCAGCAGAGGACAGGTCCCTAATCAGCCCCAGCATTTT	TRBV7-2	TRBJ1-5	TRBD1	NA
CASYRKSSGNTIYF	TGTGCCTCTTACAGGAAAAGCTCTGGAAACACCATATATTTT	TRBV30	TRBJ1-3	NA	NA
CSAEENEQFF	TGCAGTGCTGAGGAAAATGAGCAGTTCTTC	TRBV20-1	TRBJ2-1	NA	few
CASSKSQGMNEQYF	TGCGCCAGCAGCAAGTCCCAGGGGATGAACGAGCAGTACTTC	TRBV5-1	TRBJ2-7	NA	few
CSVALRGLEKLFF	TGCAGCGTTGCTCTCCGAGGGTTGGAAAAACTGTTTTTT	TRBV29-1	TRBJ1-4	NA	few
CASSLGGGDTEAFF	TGTGCCAGCAGCCTCGGGGGTGGCGACACTGAAGCTTTCTTT	TRBV28	TRBJ1-1	NA	few
CASSLGQGVGELFF	TGTGCCAGCAGTTTGGGACAGGGAGTCGGGGAGCTGTTTTTT	TRBV27	TRBJ2-2	TRBD1	few
CASSQGLGPAYEQYF	TGCGCCAGCAGCCAAGGCTTGGGGCCCGCCTACGAGCAGTACTTC	TRBV4-1	TRBJ2-7	NA	few
CASGPQTGANYGYTF	TGTGCCAGCGGCCCCCAGACAGGGGCGAACTATGGCTACACCTTC	TRBV7-2	TRBJ1-2	TRBD1	NA
CASSLWTSGGEVDTQYF	TGTGCCAGCAGTCTTTGGACTAGCGGAGGGGAGGTCGATACGCAGTATTTT	TRBV28	TRBJ2-3	TRBD2	NA
CAISGPDDRTGANVLTF	TGTGCCATCAGCGGACCTGATGACAGGACCGGGGCCAACGTCCTGACTTTC	TRBV10-3	TRBJ2-6	NA	few
CSAAGATGLSSYNEQFF	TGCAGCGCCGCTGGGGCCACCGGCCTTAGCTCCTACAATGAGCAGTTCTTC	TRBV29-1	TRBJ2-1	NA	NA
CASSFRQGRYNEQFF	TGTGCCAGCAGTTTCCGACAGGGAAGGTACAATGAGCAGTTCTTC	TRBV28	TRBJ2-1	TRBD1	few
CATRIQVNNEQFF	TGTGCCACCAGGATACAGGTTAACAATGAGCAGTTCTTC	TRBV15	TRBJ2-1	NA	NA
CASSQADYQPQHF	TGCGCCAGCAGCCAAGCAGATTATCAGCCCCAGCATTTT	TRBV4-1	TRBJ1-5	NA	few
CASSLRDEAFF	TGTGCCAGCAGCTTGCGGGATGAAGCTTTCTTT	TRBV5-6	TRBJ1-1	NA	NA
CASSVGGEQFF	TGTGCCAGCAGCGTAGGCGGGGAGCAGTTCTTC	TRBV9	TRBJ2-1	NA	few
CASSISDGETQYF	TGTGCCAGTAGTATTAGCGACGGAGAGACCCAGTACTTC	TRBV19	TRBJ2-5	NA	NA
CASSQGGSSYNEQFF	TGTGCCAGCAGCCAAGGGGGCAGTTCCTACAATGAGCAGTTCTTC	TRBV4-2	TRBJ2-1	NA	NA
CAWSVPPGGNQPQHF	TGTGCCTGGAGTGTACCCCCAGGGGGCAATCAGCCCCAGCATTTT	TRBV30	TRBJ1-5	NA	few
CAWSLGTEAFF	TGTGCCTGGAGTCTCGGCACTGAAGCTTTCTTT	TRBV30	TRBJ1-1	NA	NA
CASGLSTGGASGANVLTF	TGTGCTAGTGGTTTGTCGACAGGGGGGGCATCTGGGGCCAACGTCCTGACTTTC	TRBV12-5	TRBJ2-6	TRBD1	NA
CSVRATLQETQYF	TGCAGCGTCCGCGCGACATTACAAGAGACCCAGTACTTC	TRBV29-1	TRBJ2-5	NA	few
CASGESMNTEAFF	TGTGCCAGCGGGGAGTCAATGAACACTGAAGCTTTCTTT	TRBV9	TRBJ1-1	NA	NA
CAIARRVYEQYF	TGTGCCATCGCTCGACGGGTCTACGAGCAGTACTTC	TRBV28	TRBJ2-7	NA	few
CASTPPGRMQFF	TGTGCCAGCACCCCCCCCGGGAGGATGCAGTTCTTC	TRBV7-8	TRBJ2-1	TRBD2	NA
CASNTPAEVGRAFF	TGTGCCAGCAACACCCCCGCAGAAGTCGGCAGGGCTTTCTTT	TRBV28	TRBJ1-1	NA	few
CASSPQGAGNTIYF	TGTGCCAGCAGCCCCCAGGGGGCTGGAAACACCATATATTTT	TRBV7-2	TRBJ1-3	TRBD1	NA
CASSLGQGELGTEAFF	TGTGCCAGCTCCCTCGGACAGGGGGAATTGGGCACTGAAGCTTTCTTT	TRBV18	TRBJ1-1	TRBD1	few
CASSLRAGGLHEQFF	TGTGCCAGCAGCTTAAGGGCGGGAGGGCTGCATGAGCAGTTCTTC	TRBV7-9	TRBJ2-1	TRBD2	few
CASSYTGTVSYEQYF	TGTGCCAGCAGCTACACCGGGACTGTGTCCTACGAGCAGTACTTC	TRBV7-2	TRBJ2-7	NA	NA
CAWSMRAQAFF	TGTGCCTGGAGTATGAGGGCCCAAGCTTTCTTT	TRBV30	TRBJ1-1	NA	few
CASSTGNQPQHF	TGTGCCAGTAGTACGGGCAATCAGCCCCAGCATTTT	TRBV19	TRBJ1-5	NA	few
CASSLRAGGLETQYF	TGTGCCAGCAGTTTGCGAGCGGGGGGGCTGGAGACCCAGTACTTC	TRBV28	TRBJ2-5	TRBD2	NA
CAWKRGPGYEQYF	TGTGCCTGGAAAAGGGGGCCGGGGTACGAGCAGTACTTC	TRBV30	TRBJ2-7	TRBD1	NA
CAIRGANEQFF	TGTGCCATCAGGGGAGCAAATGAGCAGTTCTTC	TRBV10-3	TRBJ2-1	NA	NA
CASRLGQDYGYTF	TGTGCCAGCAGACTGGGACAGGACTATGGCTACACCTTC	TRBV6-5	TRBJ1-2	TRBD1	NA
CASSIQGGTTNEKLFF	TGTGCCAGCAGCATACAGGGGGGGACGACTAATGAAAAACTGTTTTTT	TRBV9	TRBJ1-4	TRBD1	NA
CASSTGGTGSYEQYF	TGTGCCAGCAGTACTGGCGGGACAGGGTCTTACGAGCAGTACTTC	TRBV28	TRBJ2-7	TRBD1	NA
CSARRGQFHEQYF	TGCAGCGCCCGGCGGGGCCAGTTCCACGAGCAGTACTTC	TRBV29-1	TRBJ2-7	NA	few
CSVSHAGDTEAFF	TGCAGCGTCTCTCATGCAGGGGACACTGAAGCTTTCTTT	TRBV29-1	TRBJ1-1	NA	NA
CASSLPTAPRGNEQFF	TGTGCCAGCAGTTTACCTACAGCCCCCAGGGGCAATGAGCAGTTCTTC	TRBV28	TRBJ2-1	NA	few
CAWSVGWGAGGAGHGYTF	TGTGCCTGGAGTGTAGGTTGGGGGGCAGGGGGCGCCGGGCATGGCTACACCTTC	TRBV30	TRBJ1-2	TRBD1	few
CASSSFSYEQYF	TGTGCCAGCAGCTCTTTCAGCTACGAGCAGTACTTC	TRBV5-4	TRBJ2-7	NA	NA
CASNPLDGQNYGYTF	TGTGCCAGTAACCCTCTGGACGGACAAAACTATGGCTACACCTTC	TRBV19	TRBJ1-2	NA	NA